The entry that follows covers one T cell receptor beta chain sequence. The data are from a study of control samples from healthy donors and cancer patients. TCRdb's table, derived via immunoSEQ multiplex PCR, lists solely in-frame clones and lacks some. The sample lists approximately 87,000 clones, roughly 89% occurring once. J lost 0 bases, V lost 4 bases, and 11 bases had no gene match. CDR1 is SGHNT, CDR2 YYREEE, per germline (reference sequence). CDR3 length: 19 residues. The material sequenced was blood. The clonotype was recovered from a man aged 50 to 60 in good health. The V gene is TRBV5-4, the J gene TRBJ2-6, with 9 bases aligning to TRBD2. The CDR3 protein is CASSLLLAGVTSGANVLTF. The CDR3 nucleotides read TGTGCCAGCAGCCTATTATTAGCGGGGGTAACCTCTGGGGCCAACGTCCTGACTTTC.